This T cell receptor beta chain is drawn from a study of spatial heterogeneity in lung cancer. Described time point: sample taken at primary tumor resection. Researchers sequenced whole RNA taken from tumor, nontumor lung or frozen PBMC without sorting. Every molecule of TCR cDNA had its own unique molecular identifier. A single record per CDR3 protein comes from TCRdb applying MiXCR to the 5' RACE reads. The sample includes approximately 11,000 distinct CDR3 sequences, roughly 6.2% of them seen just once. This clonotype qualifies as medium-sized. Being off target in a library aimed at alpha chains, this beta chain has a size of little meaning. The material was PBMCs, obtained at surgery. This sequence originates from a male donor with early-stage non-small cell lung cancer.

The CDR3 region has the DNA TGTGCCATCAGTGAGTCGGCACTGGGACTTAGCTCCTACGAGCAGTACTTC. Its protein is CAISESALGLSSYEQYF. The chain couples TRBV10-3 to TRBJ2-7, with D possibly TRBD2 on 6 matching bases. In germline, CDR1 is ENHRY, CDR2 SYGVKD. This CDR3 region has 17 residues. The germline V and J ends were trimmed by 0 bases and 0 bases, with 15 bases remaining between them.